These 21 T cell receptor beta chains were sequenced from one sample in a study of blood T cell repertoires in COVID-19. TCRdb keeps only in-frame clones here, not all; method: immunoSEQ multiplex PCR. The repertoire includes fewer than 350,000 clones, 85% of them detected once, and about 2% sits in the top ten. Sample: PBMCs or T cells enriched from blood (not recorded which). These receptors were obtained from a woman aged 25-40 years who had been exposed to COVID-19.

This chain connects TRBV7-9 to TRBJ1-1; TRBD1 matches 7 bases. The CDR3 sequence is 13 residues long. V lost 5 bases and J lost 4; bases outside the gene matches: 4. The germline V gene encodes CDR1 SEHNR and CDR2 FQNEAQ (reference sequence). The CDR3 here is CASSRDSFTEAFF. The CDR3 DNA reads TGTGCCAGCAGCCGGGACAGCTTCACTGAAGCTTTCTTT.

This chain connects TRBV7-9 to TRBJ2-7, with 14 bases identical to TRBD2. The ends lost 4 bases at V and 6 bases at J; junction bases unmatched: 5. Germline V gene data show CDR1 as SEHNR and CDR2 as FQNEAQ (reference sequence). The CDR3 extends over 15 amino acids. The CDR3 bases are TGTGCCAGCAGCTACGGACTAGCGGGGGGTCTCGAGCAGTACTTC. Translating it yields CASSYGLAGGLEQYF.

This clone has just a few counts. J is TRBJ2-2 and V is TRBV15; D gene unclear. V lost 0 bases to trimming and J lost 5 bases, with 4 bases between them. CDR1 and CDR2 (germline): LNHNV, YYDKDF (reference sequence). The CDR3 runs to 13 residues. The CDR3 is CATSREETGELFF. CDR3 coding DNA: TGTGCCACCAGCAGAGAGGAGACCGGGGAGCTGTTTTTT. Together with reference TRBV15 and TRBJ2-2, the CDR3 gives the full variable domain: DAMVIQNPRYQVTQFGKPVTLSCSQTLNHNVMYWYQQKSSQAPKLLFHYYDKDFNNEADTPDNFQSRRPNTSFCFLDIRSPGLGDTAMYLCATSREETGELFFGEGSRLTVL.

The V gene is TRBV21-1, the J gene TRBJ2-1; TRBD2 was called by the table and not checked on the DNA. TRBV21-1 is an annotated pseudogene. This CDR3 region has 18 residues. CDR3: CASSARALEAGAYNEQFF. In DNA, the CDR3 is TGTGCCAGCAGCGCCAGGGCCCTAGAAGCGGGAGCCTACAATGAGCAGTTCTTC.

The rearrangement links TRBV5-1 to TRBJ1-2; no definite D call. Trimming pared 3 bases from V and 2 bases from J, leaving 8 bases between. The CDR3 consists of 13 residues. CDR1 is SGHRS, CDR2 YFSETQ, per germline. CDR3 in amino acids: CASSSGLNYGYTF. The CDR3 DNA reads TGCGCCAGCAGCTCCGGACTCAACTATGGCTACACCTTC.

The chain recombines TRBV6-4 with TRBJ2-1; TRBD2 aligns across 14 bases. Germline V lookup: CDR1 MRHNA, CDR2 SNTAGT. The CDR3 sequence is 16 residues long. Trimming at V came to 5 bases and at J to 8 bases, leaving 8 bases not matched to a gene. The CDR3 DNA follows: TGTGCCAGCAGTCAGACTAGCGGGGGGGCCGTCGATGAGCAGTTCTTC. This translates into CASSQTSGGAVDEQFF.

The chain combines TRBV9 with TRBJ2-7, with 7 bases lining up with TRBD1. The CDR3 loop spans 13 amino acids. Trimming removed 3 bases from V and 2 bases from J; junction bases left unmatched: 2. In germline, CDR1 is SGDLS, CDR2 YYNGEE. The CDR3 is CASSEGQTYEQYF. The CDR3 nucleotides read TGTGCCAGCAGCGAGGGACAGACCTACGAGCAGTACTTC.

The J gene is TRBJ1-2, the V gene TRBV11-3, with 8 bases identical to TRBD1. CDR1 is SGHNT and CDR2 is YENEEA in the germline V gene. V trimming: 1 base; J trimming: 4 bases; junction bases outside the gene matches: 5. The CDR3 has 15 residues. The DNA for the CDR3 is TGTGCCAGCAGCTTAGGTAGACAGGGGAGCTATGGCTACACCTTC. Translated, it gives CASSLGRQGSYGYTF.

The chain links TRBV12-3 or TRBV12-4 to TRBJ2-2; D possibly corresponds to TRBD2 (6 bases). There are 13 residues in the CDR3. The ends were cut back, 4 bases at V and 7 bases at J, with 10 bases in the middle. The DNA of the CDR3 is TGTGCCAGCAGTTATGTAGCGGACGGGGAGCTGTTTTTT. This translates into CASSYVADGELFF.

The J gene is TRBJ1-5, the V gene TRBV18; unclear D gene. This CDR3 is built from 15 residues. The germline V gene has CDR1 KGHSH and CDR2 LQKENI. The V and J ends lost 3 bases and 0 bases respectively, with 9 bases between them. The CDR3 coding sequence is TGTGCCAGCTCACCGGCGGGGAATAGCAATCAGCCCCAGCATTTT. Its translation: CASSPAGNSNQPQHF. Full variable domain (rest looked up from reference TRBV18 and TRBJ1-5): NAGVMQNPRHLVRRRGQEARLRCSPMKGHSHVYWYRQLPEEGLKFMVYLQKENIIDESGMPKERFSAEFPKEGPSILRIQQVVRGDSAAYFCASSPAGNSNQPQHFGDGTRLSIL.

Here the CDR3 reads CASSSRGRETDEQYF. CDR3 nucleotide sequence: TGCGCCAGCAGCTCTCGAGGGCGGGAGACTGACGAGCAGTACTTC. This chain connects TRBV5-1 to TRBJ2-7; the match to TRBD2 covers 7 bases. The germline gives CDR1 SGHRS, CDR2 YFSETQ. This CDR3 spans 15 amino acids. V lost 3 bases to trimming and J lost 5 bases; unmatched junction nucleotides: 11.

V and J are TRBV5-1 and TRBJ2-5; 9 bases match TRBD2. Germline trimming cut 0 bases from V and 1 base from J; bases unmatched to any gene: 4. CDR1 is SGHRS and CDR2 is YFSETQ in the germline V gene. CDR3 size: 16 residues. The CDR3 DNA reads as TGCGCCAGCAGCTTGGCCGGGCGGGGGGGCCAAGAGACCCAGTACTTC. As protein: CASSLAGRGGQETQYF.

CDR3: CASSSPSSNTEAFF. The DNA of the CDR3 is TGTGCCAGCAGTTCACCATCGAGTAACACTGAAGCTTTCTTT. The chain joins TRBV27 to TRBJ1-1; no clear D. The CDR3 length is 14 residues. CDR1 and CDR2 (germline): MNHEY, SMNVEV (reference sequence). Trimming left V 4 bases short and J 2 bases short, with 11 bases between.

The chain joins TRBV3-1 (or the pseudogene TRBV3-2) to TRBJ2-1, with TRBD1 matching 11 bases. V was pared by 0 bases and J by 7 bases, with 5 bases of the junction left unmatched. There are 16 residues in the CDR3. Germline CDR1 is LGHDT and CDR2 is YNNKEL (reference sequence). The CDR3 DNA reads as TGTGCCAGCAGCCAAGATCGGGGACAGGGGGGGAATGAGCAGTTCTTC. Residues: CASSQDRGQGGNEQFF.

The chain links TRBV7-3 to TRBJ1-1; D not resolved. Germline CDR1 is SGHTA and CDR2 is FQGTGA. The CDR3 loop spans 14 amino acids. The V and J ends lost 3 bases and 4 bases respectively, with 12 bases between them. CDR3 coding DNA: TGTGCCAGCAGCTTGTCTAAGATTTCCACTGAAGCTTTCTTT. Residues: CASSLSKISTEAFF.

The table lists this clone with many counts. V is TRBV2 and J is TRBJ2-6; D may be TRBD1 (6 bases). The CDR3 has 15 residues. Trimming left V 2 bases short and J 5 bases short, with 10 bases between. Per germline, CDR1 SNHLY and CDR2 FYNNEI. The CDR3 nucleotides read TGTGCCAGCAGTGAAATAACAGGGAGGGCCAACGTCCTGACTTTC. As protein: CASSEITGRANVLTF.

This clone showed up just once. CDR3 nucleotides: TGTGCCAGCAGCCTTGTGGGGGGGAGCCTTTTAGATACGCAGTATTTT. Amino acid sequence: CASSLVGGSLLDTQYF. The chain combines TRBV27 with TRBJ2-3, with 7 bases aligning to TRBD2. Germline assignment: CDR1 MNHEY and CDR2 SMNVEV (reference sequence). V lost 6 bases, J lost 5 bases, and 14 bases stayed unmatched. The CDR3 extends over 16 amino acids.

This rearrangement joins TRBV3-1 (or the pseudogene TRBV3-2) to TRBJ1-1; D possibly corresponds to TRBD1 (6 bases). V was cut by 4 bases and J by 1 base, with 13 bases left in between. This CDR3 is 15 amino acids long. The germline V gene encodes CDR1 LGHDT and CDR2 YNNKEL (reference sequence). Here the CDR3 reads CASSPSRGQNTEAFF. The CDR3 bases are TGTGCCAGCAGCCCCTCACGGGGACAGAACACTGAAGCTTTCTTT.

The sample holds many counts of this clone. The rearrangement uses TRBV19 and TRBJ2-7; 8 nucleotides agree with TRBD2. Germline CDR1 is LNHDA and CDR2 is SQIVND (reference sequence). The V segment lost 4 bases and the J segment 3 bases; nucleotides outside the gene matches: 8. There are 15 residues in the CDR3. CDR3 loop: CASSTSAGDFYEQYF. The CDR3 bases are TGTGCCAGTAGTACTTCAGCGGGAGATTTCTACGAGCAGTACTTC.

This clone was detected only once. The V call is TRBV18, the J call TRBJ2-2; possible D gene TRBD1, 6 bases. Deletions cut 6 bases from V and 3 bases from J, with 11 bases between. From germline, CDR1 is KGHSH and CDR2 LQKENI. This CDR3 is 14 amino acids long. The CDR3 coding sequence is TGTGCCAGCTCTTACAGGGTAGACACCGGGGAGCTGTTTTTT. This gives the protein CASSYRVDTGELFF.

CDR3 residues: CASSQVLGTGGSGQPQHF. The CDR3 DNA reads TGTGCCAGCAGCCAAGTCTTGGGTACAGGGGGCTCGGGTCAGCCCCAGCATTTT. The V and J genes are TRBV4-2 and TRBJ1-5, with 9 positions matching TRBD1. CDR1 is LGHNA and CDR2 is YNFKEQ in the germline V gene. J gave up 6 bases and V 1 base, and 13 bases lay outside the gene matches. CDR3 length: 18 amino acids.